This T cell receptor beta chain is from a study of CD8 T cells in ankylosing spondylitis. There are many counts of this clonotype. Its antigen is as yet unknown. Trimming at V came to 7 bases and at J to 8 bases, leaving 10 bases not matched to a gene. The CDR3 contains 14 residues. TCRdb ran MiXCR on the 5' RACE reads and lists one entry per CDR3 protein. The profile shows 700,000 to 1,000,000 distinct CDR3 sequences, approximately 12% of them singletons. Study results and caveats: Seemingly characteristic of ankylosing spondylitis blood was a TCR beta motif consisting of eight highly homologous variants.

The V gene is TRBV12-3 or TRBV12-4, the J gene TRBJ1-2; TRBD1 agrees at 10 bases. What was sequenced was blood, either unsorted or a sorted T cell fraction (not recorded which). The receptor was derived from a male donor with ankylosing spondylitis. This CDR3 reads CASNHPGQGRGYTF. The CDR3 DNA reads as TGTGCCAGCAACCATCCGGGACAGGGGCGCGGCTACACCTTC.